The clone carrying this T cell receptor (beta chain) came up a few times. Germline assignment: CDR1 LNHDA and CDR2 SQIVND (reference sequence). Trimming took off 5 bases at V and 4 bases at J, with 6 bases between the two ends. This CDR3 is built from 12 residues. Source study methods: Amplification of reference gene primers was used by the study to estimate nucleated cell counts. The method was immunoSEQ multiplex PCR; TCRdb's version includes in-frame clones alone and lacks a portion of them. V and J calls and clone size are given by that table; D and trimming were obtained from the DNA. This sample has about 34,000 clones, with approximately 89% found just once. The data derive from a study of blood T cell repertoires in COVID-19. About the research overall: Whether acute or convalescent, the COVID-19 samples came from the United States, Italy and Spain. PBMCs, B-cell-depleted T cells, or T cells provided the cDNA or gDNA that made up the material.

This receptor was obtained from a man aged 55-75 years with active COVID-19. Sequenced material: peripheral blood. This rearrangement joins TRBV19 to TRBJ1-5; D not certain. CDR3 in amino acids: CASSHTNQPQHF. The DNA for the CDR3 is TGTGCCAGTAGTCATACTAATCAGCCCCAGCATTTT.